Only a few counts were recorded for the clone carrying this TCR beta chain. These data originate in a study of blood T cell repertoires in COVID-19. Study details: The United States, Italy and Spain provided the acute and convalescent COVID-19 samples. Nucleic acid was either cDNA or gDNA, and it came from T cells, B-cell-depleted T cells, or PBMCs.

Trimming cost V 1 base and J 0 bases, with 10 bases left between them. Germline V gene data show CDR1 as MNHEY and CDR2 as SVGAGI. The CDR3 sequence is 15 residues long. In the authors' workflow: Reference gene primers were amplified, and this amplification served to estimate nucleated cell counts. Sequenced by immunoSEQ multiplex PCR; TCRdb stores in-frame clones only, minus some. That table gives V, J and clone size, and the DNA gave D and trimming. The sample consists of approximately 130,000 clones, roughly 71% of them appearing once. The source of this sequence is an elderly man with acute or convalescent COVID-19. Sequenced sample: peripheral blood. The V call is TRBV6-5, the J call TRBJ2-7; the D gene is possibly TRBD1 (6 bases). Written as DNA, the CDR3 is TGTGCCAGCAGTTACTTACAGGGATCCTCCTACGAGCAGTACTTC. Protein: CASSYLQGSSYEQYF.